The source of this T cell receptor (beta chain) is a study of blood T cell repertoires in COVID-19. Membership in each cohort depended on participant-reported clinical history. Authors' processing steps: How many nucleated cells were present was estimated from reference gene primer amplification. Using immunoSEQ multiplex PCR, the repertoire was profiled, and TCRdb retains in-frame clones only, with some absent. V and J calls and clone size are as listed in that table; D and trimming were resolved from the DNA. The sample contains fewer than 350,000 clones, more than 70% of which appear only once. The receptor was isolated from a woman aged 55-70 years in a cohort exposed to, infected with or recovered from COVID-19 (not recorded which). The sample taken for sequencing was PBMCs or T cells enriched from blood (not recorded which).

The CDR3 reads CASSYPPGGSNEKLFF. CDR3 bases: TGTGCCAGCAGTTACCCCCCTGGGGGGTCTAATGAAAAACTGTTTTTT. This sequence joins TRBV6-6 and TRBJ1-4, with TRBD1 as a possible D gene (5 bases). Germline CDR1 reads MNHNY; CDR2 reads SVGAGI (reference sequence). With 2 bases removed from V and 3 bases from J, the gap between germline ends came to 13 bases. The CDR3 extends over 16 amino acids.